This is a list of T cell receptor beta chains from one sample in a study of CD8 T cells in ankylosing spondylitis. From the 5' RACE reads, TCRdb called clonotypes with MiXCR, one entry per CDR3 protein. This sample has 250,000 to 300,000 distinct CDR3 sequences, with 20% found just once. Sequencing was carried out using blood, either unsorted or a sorted T cell fraction (not recorded which). The receptors shown here come from a male donor with ankylosing spondylitis or in good health (not recorded which). The conserved cysteine and the conserved F or W are not part of the CDR3 here. Fields, in order: V gene, J gene, CDR3 protein.

V gene: TRBV27; J gene: TRBJ1-2; CDR3 protein: AAGEGYGYT
V gene: TRBV7-9; J gene: TRBJ2-5; CDR3 protein: ASSFSRWGEGQETQY
V gene: TRBV5-1; J gene: TRBJ2-3; CDR3 protein: ASGTASGTDTQY
V gene: TRBV29-1; J gene: TRBJ1-2; CDR3 protein: SVEESGSGYT
V gene: TRBV5-1; J gene: TRBJ1-5; CDR3 protein: ASSPGQGIGQPQH
V gene: TRBV5-1; J gene: TRBJ2-2; CDR3 protein: ASSLDLGSGTGELF
V gene: TRBV5-1; J gene: TRBJ1-1; CDR3 protein: ASKTRGQHGTEAF
V gene: TRBV20-1; J gene: TRBJ2-1; CDR3 protein: SARPLYHEQF
V gene: TRBV5-1; J gene: TRBJ1-3; CDR3 protein: ASSPGDWTFFSGNTIY
V gene: TRBV20-1; J gene: TRBJ1-6; CDR3 protein: SATLGQGGTH
V gene: TRBV11-1; J gene: TRBJ2-5; CDR3 protein: ASSLGRREETQY
V gene: TRBV29-1; J gene: TRBJ2-3; CDR3 protein: SITGLAGGTDTQY
V gene: TRBV12-3/TRBV12-4; J gene: TRBJ1-5; CDR3 protein: ASSLPIGVQPQH
V gene: TRBV12-3/TRBV12-4; J gene: TRBJ2-1; CDR3 protein: ASSLLAGRGNEQF
V gene: TRBV7-9; J gene: TRBJ2-3; CDR3 protein: ASSREAAGQSTDTQY
V gene: TRBV11-1; J gene: TRBJ2-3; CDR3 protein: ASSIPHHRGLRSTDTQY
V gene: TRBV12-3/TRBV12-4; J gene: TRBJ2-5; CDR3 protein: ASSMTGPQQY
V gene: TRBV6-5; J gene: TRBJ2-2; CDR3 protein: ASSYYGDGELF
V gene: TRBV6-1; J gene: TRBJ1-5; CDR3 protein: ASSEAVGWGQPQH
V gene: TRBV7-7; J gene: TRBJ2-2; CDR3 protein: ASSLQSGGANTGELF
V gene: TRBV5-1; J gene: TRBJ2-5; CDR3 protein: ASSLGTSIETQY
V gene: TRBV5-5; J gene: TRBJ1-4; CDR3 protein: ASSFGRADRVVEKLF
V gene: TRBV29-1; J gene: TRBJ2-3; CDR3 protein: SPVRGNTDTQY
V gene: TRBV5-1; J gene: TRBJ2-1; CDR3 protein: ASSTGTGMNNEQF
V gene: TRBV20-1; J gene: TRBJ1-1; CDR3 protein: SASRDRGLGGTEAF
V gene: TRBV6-1; J gene: TRBJ1-6; CDR3 protein: ASSTGGSSYNSPLH
V gene: TRBV2; J gene: TRBJ2-3; CDR3 protein: ASSRLYRTSGGPRLRDTQY
V gene: TRBV10-3; J gene: TRBJ2-5; CDR3 protein: AILSEGQETQY
V gene: TRBV2; J gene: TRBJ1-5; CDR3 protein: ASRRGRITNQPQH
V gene: TRBV12-3/TRBV12-4; J gene: TRBJ2-5; CDR3 protein: ASSPQTGGMGETQY
V gene: TRBV6-1; J gene: TRBJ1-3; CDR3 protein: ASSEALGGFGGNTIY
V gene: TRBV11-2; J gene: TRBJ2-3; CDR3 protein: ASSWDRVKDTQY
V gene: TRBV10-3; J gene: TRBJ1-1; CDR3 protein: ARARDSPHF
V gene: TRBV20-1; J gene: TRBJ2-1; CDR3 protein: SARGLAKYNEQF
V gene: TRBV5-1; J gene: TRBJ1-1; CDR3 protein: ASSLPRDSAMNTEAF
V gene: TRBV29-1; J gene: TRBJ2-1; CDR3 protein: SGQGYRGGRERNEQF
V gene: TRBV20-1; J gene: TRBJ1-1; CDR3 protein: SARGQGANTEAF
V gene: TRBV30; J gene: TRBJ1-5; CDR3 protein: AWSLPPLQPQH
V gene: TRBV7-2; J gene: TRBJ1-5; CDR3 protein: ASSLVAGTQH